These 20 T cell receptor beta chains were all obtained from the same sample, sequenced in a study of T cell repertoires in cytomegalovirus infection. Their target antigens are unknown. One entry per CDR3 protein results from TCRdb running MiXCR on the reads. The repertoire includes 400,000 to 600,000 distinct CDR3 sequences, about 42% of them detected once, and around 45% sits in the top ten. Sequenced here: cultured PBMCs, sampled from culture after CMV antigen stimulation. These receptors all come from a human donor in good health (CMV status not recorded). Some clones in this sample may be carry-over from other donors' samples.

V and J are TRBV12-3 or TRBV12-4 and TRBJ2-7; 7 bases fit TRBD1. The CDR3 extends over 15 amino acids. J was trimmed by 0 bases and V by 6 bases; bases with no gene match: 8. Here the CDR3 reads CASRKGTDSSYEQYF. The CDR3 DNA sequence: TGTGCCAGCAGGAAGGGGACAGACAGCTCCTACGAGCAGTACTTC.

The J gene is TRBJ2-2, the V gene TRBV12-3 or TRBV12-4; a possible D gene is TRBD1 (6 bases). V lost 3 bases to trimming and J lost 7 bases, with 21 bases between them. The CDR3 is made up of 17 amino acids. As DNA, the CDR3 is TGTGCCAGCAGTTTTTCACAGGGTGTTTATTCTGGCGGGGAGCTGTTTTTT. Its protein product is CASSFSQGVYSGGELFF.

The rearrangement links TRBV7-9 to TRBJ1-4; unclear D gene. V gave up 2 bases and J gave up 7 bases, with 14 bases separating them. Germline V gene lookup returns CDR1 SEHNR and CDR2 FQNEAQ (reference sequence). This CDR3 region has 15 residues. The CDR3 spells CASSLFRDGGEKLFF. The CDR3 DNA is TGTGCCAGCAGCTTATTTAGGGATGGCGGTGAAAAACTGTTTTTT.

This clonotype was picked up a small number of times. V and J are TRBV12-3 or TRBV12-4 and TRBJ1-2; D gene unclear. The CDR3 is 12 amino acids. Trimming pared 5 bases from V and 6 bases from J, leaving 10 bases between. The CDR3 region is CASSAGWNGYTF. In DNA, the CDR3 is TGTGCCAGCAGTGCGGGATGGAATGGCTACACCTTC.

This clonotype was counted between two and nine times. The chain has TRBV7-2 and TRBJ2-1; a possible D gene is TRBD2 (5 bases). The germline CDR1 and CDR2 sequences are SGHTA and FQGNSA. The CDR3 is 14 amino acids. With 1 base removed from V and 2 bases from J, the gap between germline ends came to 6 bases. The CDR3, as DNA: TGTGCCAGCAGCTTAGGGAGGACCTACAATGAGCAGTTCTTC. Translated: CASSLGRTYNEQFF.

This clonotype turned up a few times. The chain recombines TRBV23-1 with TRBJ2-3; 8 bases are shared with TRBD1. TRBV23-1 counts as an open reading frame of uncertain function. The CDR3 spans 13 residues. Trimming cost V 7 bases and J 5 bases; bases outside gene matches: 5. The CDR3 DNA reads TGCGCCAGCAACGGACAGGGTGTAGATACGCAGTATTTT. It specifies CASNGQGVDTQYF.

The table lists this clonotype with a few counts. This chain uses TRBV7-2 with TRBJ2-7, with 8 bases matching TRBD2. The CDR3 has 15 amino acids. V lost 5 bases to trimming and J lost 7 bases; unmatched junction nucleotides: 13. Germline V gene data show CDR1 as SGHTA and CDR2 as FQGNSA. This CDR3 is CASSPLAREGGEQYF. The CDR3 DNA sequence: TGTGCCAGCAGCCCATTGGCACGGGAGGGTGGAGAGCAGTACTTC.

This clonotype has a handful of counts. The V call is TRBV7-6, the J call TRBJ2-3, with D perhaps TRBD2 (6 bases). Germline V gives CDR1 SGHVS, CDR2 FNYEAQ. The V gene lost 0 bases and the J gene lost 5 bases, with 9 bases spanning the gap. The CDR3 totals 14 residues. The CDR3 DNA is TGTGCCAGCAGCTTAGCCGGGGGTTTAGATACGCAGTATTTT. Translated: CASSLAGGLDTQYF.

The chain couples TRBV7-9 to TRBJ2-7; D gene uncertain. The V gene's germline CDR1 is SEHNR and CDR2 FQNEAQ (reference sequence). With 2 bases removed from V and 6 bases from J, the gap between germline ends came to 11 bases. This CDR3 is built from 13 residues. The chain's CDR3 is CASSLKAASEQYF. The CDR3 DNA reads as TGTGCCAGCAGCTTAAAGGCGGCCTCCGAGCAGTACTTC.

This chain uses TRBV7-2 with TRBJ2-2; the D gene is possibly TRBD2 (6 bases). Germline CDR1 SGHTA, CDR2 FQGNSA. The CDR3 runs to 14 residues. The V end was cut by 5 bases, the J end by 5 bases, with 12 bases between. The CDR3: CASSPPGGTGELFF. CDR3 sequence (DNA): TGTGCCAGCAGCCCCCCCGGAGGGACCGGGGAGCTGTTTTTT.

The V gene is TRBV12-3 or TRBV12-4, the J gene TRBJ2-3, with 8 bases identical to TRBD2. This CDR3 region has 15 residues. V trimming: 5 bases; J trimming: 0 bases; junction bases outside the gene matches: 4. The CDR3 protein is CASSTGLVSTDTQYF. The CDR3 bases are TGTGCCAGCAGTACGGGACTAGTTAGCACAGATACGCAGTATTTT.

V and J are TRBV2 and TRBJ1-1; no reliable D call. The germline CDR1 and CDR2 sequences are SNHLY and FYNNEI. The CDR3 covers 12 residues. The germline V and J ends were trimmed by 0 bases and 4 bases, with 3 bases remaining between them. CDR3 DNA sequence: TGTGCCAGCAGTGAAGCGCTCACTGAAGCTTTCTTT. Translated: CASSEALTEAFF. The complete variable domain, with remaining parts taken from reference TRBV2 and TRBJ1-1, reads EPEVTQTPSHQVTQMGQEVILRCVPISNHLYFYWYRQILGQKVEFLVSFYNNEISEKSEIFDDQFSVERPDGSNFTLKIRSTKLEDSAMYFCASSEALTEAFFGQGTRLTVV.

This chain connects TRBV2 to TRBJ2-3, with D tentatively TRBD2 (6 bases). Trimming removed 5 bases at V and 5 bases at J, with 11 bases between. CDR1 is SNHLY and CDR2 is FYNNEI in the germline V gene. The CDR3 is 13 residues long. As DNA, the CDR3 is TGTGCCAGCAGTTCCGAGACTAGAGATACGCAGTATTTT. Translation: CASSSETRDTQYF.

This clonotype was seen just once. V and J are TRBV5-6 and TRBJ1-5; TRBD1 aligns across 9 bases. The CDR3 has 14 amino acids. Per germline, CDR1 SGHDT and CDR2 YYEEEE. J was trimmed by 6 bases and V by 4 bases; bases with no gene match: 5. CDR3 nucleotides: TGTGCCAGCAGCCGAGGGACAGGGTTTCAGCCCCAGCATTTT. It encodes CASSRGTGFQPQHF.

This clonotype has just a few counts. The chain carries TRBV20-1 and TRBJ2-3; 7 bases map to TRBD2. Trimming removed 1 base from V and 4 bases from J; junction bases left unmatched: 17. Germline lookup yields CDR1 DFQATT and CDR2 SNEGSKA (reference sequence). The CDR3 is 18 amino acids. The CDR3: CSARGGEGGSGFSDTQYF. The CDR3 DNA is TGCAGTGCTAGAGGCGGAGAGGGTGGTAGCGGGTTTTCAGATACGCAGTATTTT.

The genes are TRBV16 and TRBJ1-4; 8 bases are a match to TRBD1. Germline CDR1 reads KGHSY; CDR2 reads FQNENV. This CDR3 is 14 amino acids long. V lost 4 bases and J lost 7; bases outside the gene matches: 5. This CDR3 is CASSLTGVSEKLFF. CDR3 coding DNA: TGTGCCAGCAGCCTGACAGGGGTTAGTGAAAAACTGTTTTTT.

The rearrangement links TRBV7-2 to TRBJ2-4; TRBD2 matches 8 bases. The CDR3 is 17 amino acids. CDR1 is SGHTA and CDR2 is FQGNSA in the germline V gene. Trimming cost V 4 bases and J 0 bases; bases outside gene matches: 8. Here the CDR3 reads CASSWLGRGAAKNIQYF. Written as DNA, the CDR3 is TGTGCCAGCAGCTGGCTAGGGCGGGGGGCAGCCAAAAACATTCAGTACTTC. The full variable domain, its missing parts supplied by reference TRBV7-2 and TRBJ2-4, is GAGVSQSPSNKVTEKGKDVELRCDPISGHTALYWYRQSLGQGLEFLIYFQGNSAPDKSGLPSDRFSAERTGGSVSTLTIQRTQQEDSAVYLCASSWLGRGAAKNIQYFGAGTRLSVL.

This rearrangement joins TRBV7-2 to TRBJ2-1, with TRBD2 identical over 9 bases. The CDR3 has 15 amino acids. Germline V lookup: CDR1 SGHTA, CDR2 FQGNSA. V was pared by 11 bases and J by 4 bases, with 12 bases of the junction left unmatched. CDR3 residues: CAARGAGGPYNEQFF. Here the CDR3 DNA reads TGTGCCGCCCGTGGGGCGGGGGGGCCATACAATGAGCAGTTCTTC.

The chain recombines TRBV5-4 with TRBJ1-2; D unclear. Trimming shortened V by 1 base and J by 4 bases, and 8 bases separated the two germline ends. This CDR3 is 13 amino acids long. Germline V gives CDR1 SGHNT, CDR2 YYREEE (reference sequence). The CDR3 region is CASSLSGSYGYTF. The CDR3 bases are TGTGCCAGCAGCTTGAGCGGGTCCTATGGCTACACCTTC.

The gene calls are TRBV15 and TRBJ2-7, with 7 bases matching TRBD2. Trimming took 2 bases from V and 6 from J; bases not matched to a gene: 4. The germline CDR1 and CDR2 sequences are LNHNV and YYDKDF (reference sequence). The length of the CDR3 is 13 residues. The CDR3 protein is CATSRLSGGEQYF. DNA of the CDR3: TGTGCCACCAGCAGACTTTCGGGGGGCGAGCAGTACTTC. The full variable domain, in which reference TRBV15 and TRBJ2-7 provide the parts outside the CDR3, is DAMVIQNPRYQVTQFGKPVTLSCSQTLNHNVMYWYQQKSSQAPKLLFHYYDKDFNNEADTPDNFQSRRPNTSFCFLDIRSPGLGDTAMYLCATSRLSGGEQYFGPGTRLTVT.